This T cell receptor beta chain comes out of a study of blood T cell repertoires in COVID-19. The overall study: T cells, B-cell-depleted T cells, or PBMCs supplied cDNA or gDNA.

The length of the CDR3 is 16 residues. The germline V gene has CDR1 SGDLS and CDR2 YYNGEE. With 0 bases removed from V and 1 base from J, the gap between germline ends came to 11 bases. Here immunoSEQ multiplex PCR was the method, and the copy in TCRdb shows in-frame clones only, minus some. The data contain tens of thousands of clones, 79% of them singletons. The receptor's source is a man in his fifties or sixties with acute or convalescent COVID-19. This chain uses TRBV9 with TRBJ1-3; D is ambiguous. Sample: peripheral blood. CDR3 nucleotides: TGTGCCAGCAGCGTAGTTGACCAGCGTTCTGGAAACACCATATATTTT. Protein product: CASSVVDQRSGNTIYF.